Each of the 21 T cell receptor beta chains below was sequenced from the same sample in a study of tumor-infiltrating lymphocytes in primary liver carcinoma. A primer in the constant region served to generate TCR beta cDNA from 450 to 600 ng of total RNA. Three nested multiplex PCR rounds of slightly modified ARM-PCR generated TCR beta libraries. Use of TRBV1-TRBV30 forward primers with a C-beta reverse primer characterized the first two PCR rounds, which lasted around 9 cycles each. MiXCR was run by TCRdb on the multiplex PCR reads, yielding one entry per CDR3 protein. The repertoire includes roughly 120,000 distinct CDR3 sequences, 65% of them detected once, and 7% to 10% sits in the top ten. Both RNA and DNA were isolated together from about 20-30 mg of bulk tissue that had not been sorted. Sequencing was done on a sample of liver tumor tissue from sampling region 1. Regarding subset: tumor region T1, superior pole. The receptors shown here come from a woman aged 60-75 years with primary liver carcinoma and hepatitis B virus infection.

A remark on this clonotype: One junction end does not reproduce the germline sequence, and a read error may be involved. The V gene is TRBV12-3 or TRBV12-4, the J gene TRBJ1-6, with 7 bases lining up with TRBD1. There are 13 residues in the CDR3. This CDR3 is CARSLGQASPLHF. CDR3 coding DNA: TGTGCCAGGAGTTTAGGACAGGCTTCGCCCCTCCACTTT.

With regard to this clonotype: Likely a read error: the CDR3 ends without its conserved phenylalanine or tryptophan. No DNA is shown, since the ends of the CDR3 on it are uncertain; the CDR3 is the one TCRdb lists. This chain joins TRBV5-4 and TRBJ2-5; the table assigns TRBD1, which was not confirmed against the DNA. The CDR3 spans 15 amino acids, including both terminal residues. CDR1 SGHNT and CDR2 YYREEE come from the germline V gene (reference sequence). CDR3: CASKSPGVTGETRYI.

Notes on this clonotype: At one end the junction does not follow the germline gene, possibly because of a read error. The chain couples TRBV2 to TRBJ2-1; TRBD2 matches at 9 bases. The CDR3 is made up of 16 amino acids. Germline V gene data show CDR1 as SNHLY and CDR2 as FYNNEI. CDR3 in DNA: TGTGTCAGCAAGGGGGGACTAGCTATCAGTATCAATGAGCAGTTCTTC. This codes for CVSKGGLAISINEQFF. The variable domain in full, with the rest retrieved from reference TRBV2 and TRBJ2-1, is EPEVTQTPSHQVTQMGQEVILRCVPISNHLYFYWYRQILGQKVEFLVSFYNNEISEKSEIFDDQFSVERPDGSNFTLKIRSTKLEDSAMYFCVSKGGLAISINEQFFGPGTRLTVL.

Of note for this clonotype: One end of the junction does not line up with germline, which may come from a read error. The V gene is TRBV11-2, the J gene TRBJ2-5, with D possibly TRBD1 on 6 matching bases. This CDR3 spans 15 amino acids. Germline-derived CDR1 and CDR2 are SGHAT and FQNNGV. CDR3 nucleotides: TGTGGCAGCAACTTAGAGTCCGGGACAAGGTCGGCCCAGTACTTC. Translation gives CGSNLESGTRSAQYF. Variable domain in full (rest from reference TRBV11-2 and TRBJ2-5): EAGVAQSPRYKIIEKRQSVAFWCNPISGHATLYWYQQILGQGPKLLIQFQNNGVVDDSQLPKDRFSAERLKGVDSTLKIQPAKLEDSAVYLCGSNLESGTRSAQYFGPGTRLLVL.

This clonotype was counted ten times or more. CDR3 bases: TGTGCCAGCAGCCAAGACAGGGGGACCGGATACGATGAGCAGTTCTTC. This translates into CASSQDRGTGYDEQFF. The chain links TRBV4-2 to TRBJ2-1; 7 positions match TRBD1. Looked up from germline, CDR1 is LGHNA and CDR2 is YNFKEQ. The CDR3 is 16 residues long. Germline trimming cut 0 bases from V and 8 bases from J; bases unmatched to any gene: 10.

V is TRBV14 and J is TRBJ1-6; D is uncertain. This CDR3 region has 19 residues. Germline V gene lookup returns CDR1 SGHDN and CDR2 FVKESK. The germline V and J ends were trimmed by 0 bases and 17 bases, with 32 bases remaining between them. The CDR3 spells CASSQDLYAVGSYNSLIHF. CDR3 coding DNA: TGTGCCAGCAGCCAAGATTTGTACGCGGTGGGCTCCTATAATTCACTCATCCACTTT. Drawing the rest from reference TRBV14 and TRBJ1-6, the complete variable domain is EAGVTQFPSHSVIEKGQTVTLRCDPISGHDNLYWYRRVMGKEIKFLLHFVKESKQDESGMPNNRFLAERTGGTYSTLKVQPAELEDSGVYFCASSQDLYAVGSYNSLIHFGNGTRLTVT.

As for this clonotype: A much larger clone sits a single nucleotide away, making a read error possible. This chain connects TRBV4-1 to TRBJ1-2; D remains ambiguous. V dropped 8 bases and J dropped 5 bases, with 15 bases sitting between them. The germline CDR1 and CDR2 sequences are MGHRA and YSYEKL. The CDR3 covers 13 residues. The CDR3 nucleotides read TGCGCCAGCTATCCAGAGGCCGGATATGGCTACACCTTC. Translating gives CASYPEAGYGYTF.

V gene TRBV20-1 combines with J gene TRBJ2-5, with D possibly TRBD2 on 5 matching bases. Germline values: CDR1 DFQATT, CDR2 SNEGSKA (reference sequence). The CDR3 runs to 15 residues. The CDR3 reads CSPKGFSPTGETQYF. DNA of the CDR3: TGCAGCCCTAAAGGGTTTAGTCCAACGGGGGAGACCCAGTACTTC.

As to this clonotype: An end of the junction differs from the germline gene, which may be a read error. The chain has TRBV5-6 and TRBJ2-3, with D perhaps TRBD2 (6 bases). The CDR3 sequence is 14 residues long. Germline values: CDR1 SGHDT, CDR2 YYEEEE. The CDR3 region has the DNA TGTGCCAGCAGTCGGAGGGCGATTACAGGTACGCAATATTTT. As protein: CASSRRAITGTQYF.

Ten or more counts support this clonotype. The CDR3 DNA reads TGTGCCAGCAGTGCATCTAGCGGGAGGGCCCTGTACAATGAGCAGTTCTTC. Its translation: CASSASSGRALYNEQFF. The chain carries TRBV6-1 and TRBJ2-1, with 12 bases identical to TRBD2. From germline, CDR1 is MNHNS and CDR2 SASEGT. V lost 4 bases to trimming and J lost 4 bases; unmatched junction nucleotides: 8. This CDR3 has 17 amino acids.

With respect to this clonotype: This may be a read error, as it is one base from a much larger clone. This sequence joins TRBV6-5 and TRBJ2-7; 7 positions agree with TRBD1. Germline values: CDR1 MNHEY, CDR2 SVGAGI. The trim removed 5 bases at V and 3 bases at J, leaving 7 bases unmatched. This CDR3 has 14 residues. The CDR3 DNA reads TGTGCCAGCAGTGACTGGGGACAGCGCTACGAGCAGTACTTC. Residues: CASSDWGQRYEQYF.

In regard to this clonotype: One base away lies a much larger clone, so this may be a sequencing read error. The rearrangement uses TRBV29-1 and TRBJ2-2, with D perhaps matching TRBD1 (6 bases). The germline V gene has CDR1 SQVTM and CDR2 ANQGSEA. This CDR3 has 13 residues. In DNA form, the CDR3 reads TGCAACGTTAACAAACAGGGAACCGGGGAGCTGTTTTTT. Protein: CNVNKQGTGELFF.

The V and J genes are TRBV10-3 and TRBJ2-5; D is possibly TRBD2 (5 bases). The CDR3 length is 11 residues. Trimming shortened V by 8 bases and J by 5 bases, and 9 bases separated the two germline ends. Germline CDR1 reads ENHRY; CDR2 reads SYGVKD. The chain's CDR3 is CAIGPGETQYF. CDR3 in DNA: TGTGCCATCGGCCCGGGGGAGACCCAGTACTTC.

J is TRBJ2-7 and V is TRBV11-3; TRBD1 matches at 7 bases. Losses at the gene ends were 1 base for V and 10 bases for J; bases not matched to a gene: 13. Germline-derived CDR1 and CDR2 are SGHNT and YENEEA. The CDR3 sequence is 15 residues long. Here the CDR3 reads CASSLGAGGSLDQYF. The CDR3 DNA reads TGTGCCAGCAGCTTAGGGGCAGGGGGTTCCCTCGATCAGTACTTC.

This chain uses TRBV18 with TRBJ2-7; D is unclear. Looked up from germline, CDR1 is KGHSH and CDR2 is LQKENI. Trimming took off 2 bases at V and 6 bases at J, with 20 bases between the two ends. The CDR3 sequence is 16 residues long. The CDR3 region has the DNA TGTGCCAGCTCACCAAACAGAGACTTATCCTTCGTCGAGCAGTACTTC. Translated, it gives CASSPNRDLSFVEQYF.

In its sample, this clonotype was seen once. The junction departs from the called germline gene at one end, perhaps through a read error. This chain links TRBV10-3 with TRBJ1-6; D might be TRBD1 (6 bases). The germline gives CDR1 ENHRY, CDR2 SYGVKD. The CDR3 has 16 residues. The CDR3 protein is CAVSGSNTGSGSPLHF. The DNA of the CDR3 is TGTGCCGTCAGTGGGTCCAACACAGGGTCGGGCTCACCCCTCCACTTT.

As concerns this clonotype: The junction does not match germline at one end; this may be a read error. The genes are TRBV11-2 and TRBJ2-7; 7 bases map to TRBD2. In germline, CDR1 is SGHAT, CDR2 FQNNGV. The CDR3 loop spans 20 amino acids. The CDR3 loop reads CTSSAISRLVGGQKRYEQYF. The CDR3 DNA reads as TGTACCAGCAGCGCCATTTCCCGACTAGTGGGAGGGCAGAAACGCTACGAGCAGTACTTC. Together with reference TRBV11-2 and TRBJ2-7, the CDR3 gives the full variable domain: EAGVAQSPRYKIIEKRQSVAFWCNPISGHATLYWYQQILGQGPKLLIQFQNNGVVDDSQLPKDRFSAERLKGVDSTLKIQPAKLEDSAVYLCTSSAISRLVGGQKRYEQYFGPGTRLTVT.

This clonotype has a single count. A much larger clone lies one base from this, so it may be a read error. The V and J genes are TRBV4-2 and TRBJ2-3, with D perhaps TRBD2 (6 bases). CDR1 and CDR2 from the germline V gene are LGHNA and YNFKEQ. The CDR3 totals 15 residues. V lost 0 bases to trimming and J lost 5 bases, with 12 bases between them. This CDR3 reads CASSQDLTRGDTQYF. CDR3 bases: TGTGCCAGCAGCCAAGACCTGACTAGAGGAGATACGCAGTATTTT.

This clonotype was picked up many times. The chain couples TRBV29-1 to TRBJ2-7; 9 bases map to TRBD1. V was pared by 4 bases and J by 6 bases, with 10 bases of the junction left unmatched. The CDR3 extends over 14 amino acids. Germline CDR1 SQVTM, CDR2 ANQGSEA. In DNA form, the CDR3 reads TGCAGCGTTGGAAGGGACAGGGAAGGAAGCGAGCAGTACTTC. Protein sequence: CSVGRDREGSEQYF.

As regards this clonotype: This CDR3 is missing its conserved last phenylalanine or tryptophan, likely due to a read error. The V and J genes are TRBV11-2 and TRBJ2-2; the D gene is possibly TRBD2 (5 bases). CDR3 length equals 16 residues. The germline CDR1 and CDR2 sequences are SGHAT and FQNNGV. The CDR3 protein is CASSDGRNTNTGKLFL. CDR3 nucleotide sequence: TGTGCCAGCAGTGACGGACGCAACACGAACACCGGGAAGCTGTTTCTT.

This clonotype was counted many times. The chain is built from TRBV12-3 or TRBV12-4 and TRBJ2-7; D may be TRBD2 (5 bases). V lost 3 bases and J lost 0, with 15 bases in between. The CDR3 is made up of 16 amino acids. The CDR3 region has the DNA TGTGCCAGCAGTTTCCAACCTACCGGGATCTCCTACGAGCAGTACTTC. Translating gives CASSFQPTGISYEQYF.